This TCR beta chain was sequenced in a study of blood T cell repertoires in COVID-19 (dated by TCRdb to 2018 to 2020). In the study overall: Samples covering the acute and convalescent phases of COVID-19 were provided by collaborators in the United States, Italy and Spain. Where available, HLA class I and class II types were obtained from metadata supplied by the sample provider rather than from assay-based typing. The sample metadata nearly always contained a de-identified subject ID, COVID-19 status, age in years and sex. The material from the prospective study consisted of cDNA or gDNA derived from T cells, B-cell-depleted T cells, or PBMCs. The dataset comprised deeply sampled blood TCRbeta repertoires from subjects exposed to, actively infected with, or recovered from COVID-19. The repertoires were released in a freely available public database meant as a resource for research on the immune response to SARS-CoV-2. Samples came from the ongoing ImmuneRACE study (first 160 participants) plus 1,254 subjects from 6 global collaborators. The full study reports these points: The amount of clinical and demographic metadata varied by source and participant and was provided uncurated.

As encoded in the germline V gene, CDR1 is MNHEY while CDR2 is SVGAGI. Inclusive of the bounding cysteine and phenylalanine, the CDR3 is 12 residues long. Only the CDR3 portion is preserved as DNA: 36 bases, with reading frame beginning at the first base. The trim is 7 bases for V and 13 bases for J, with a gap of 17 bases between the germline ends. TCRbeta CDR3 regions were amplified from genomic DNA by means of the immunoSEQ Assay, a bias-controlled multiplex PCR. Per the source publication's procedure: The number of nucleated cells in each sample was estimated by amplification of reference gene primers within the assay. Sequence reads were collapsed and filtered to measure the absolute abundance of every unique TCRbeta CDR3 rearrangement. Productive Simpson clonality was computed per sample as the square root of Simpson's diversity index over productive rearrangements. The immuneACCESS repertoire file appears here via TCRdb, limited to in-frame rearrangements. These files lack a portion of the clones; in checked studies, under half of the deficit traces to unresolved V genes, and the cause of the others is not known. V and J calls and clone size are given by that table; D and trimming were obtained from the DNA. This sample comprises about 350,000 clones, around 87% of them detected only once. Around 6% of the sample is held by the ten biggest clonotypes.

At one collaborating source in Seattle, patients were enrolled during active infection and were followed longitudinally through the course of disease. Whole blood was collected in K2EDTA tubes by collaborating institutions according to the institutions' own protocols. For TCRbeta analysis, collaborator samples were shipped as frozen whole blood, as isolated PBMCs, or as DNA extracted from either sample type. As for this clone: Its recognized antigen is unknown. No clone much larger than this one lies a single base away; base qualities are absent.

The sequence was obtained from a woman aged 45-60 years with COVID-19, enrolled during active disease. This chain joins TRBV6-5 to TRBJ2-4, with TRBD1 tentatively as D gene (6 bases match). The sequencing sample was made of peripheral blood. The nucleotide sequence reads as follows: TGTGCCAGCAACGCCGGACGGACAGCGCAGTACTTC. It translates as CASNAGRTAQYF.